Each of the 14 T cell receptor beta chains below was sequenced from the same sample in a study of OX40 agonist ivuxolimab in advanced cancers. Clones were sequenced by immunoSEQ multiplex PCR, and TCRdb holds only the in-frame ones, with some missing. Among about 62,000 clones, approximately 79% were seen once, and the ten largest hold roughly a tenth. The sequences come from CD4+ or CD8+ T cells sorted from blood, collected in a trial of the OX40 agonist ivuxolimab. The receptors were sampled from an adult with an advanced solid tumor such as melanoma, head and neck, liver or kidney cancer.

The chain carries TRBV27 and TRBJ2-3; D perhaps matches TRBD1 (5 bases). The CDR3 runs to 16 residues. CDR1 is MNHEY, CDR2 SMNVEV, per germline (reference sequence). V was clipped by 6 bases and J by 2 bases, with 18 bases between them. The CDR3 DNA is TGTGCCAGCAGCACCATGGGTAGGGGTTTCACAGATACGCAGTATTTT. The encoded protein is CASSTMGRGFTDTQYF.

This clone was counted a few times. The rearrangement joins TRBV9 to TRBJ2-3; the match to TRBD2 covers 7 bases. This CDR3 has 14 amino acids. V lost 2 bases to trimming and J lost 4 bases; unmatched junction nucleotides: 4. Germline-derived CDR1 and CDR2 are SGDLS and YYNGEE. CDR3 residues: CASSVHTSADTQYF. In DNA form, the CDR3 reads TGTGCCAGCAGCGTCCATACTAGCGCAGATACGCAGTATTTT.

The genes are TRBV7-2 and TRBJ1-2; D is unclear. This CDR3 is built from 15 residues. Trimming left V 5 bases short and J 4 bases short, with 17 bases between. Germline V CDR1 and CDR2: SGHTA, FQGNSA. The CDR3 nucleotides read TGTGCCAGCAGCACTACGGACGGACCGGCCTATGGCTACACCTTC. It codes for CASSTTDGPAYGYTF. Supplemented by reference TRBV7-2 and TRBJ1-2, the full variable domain reads GAGVSQSPSNKVTEKGKDVELRCDPISGHTALYWYRQSLGQGLEFLIYFQGNSAPDKSGLPSDRFSAERTGGSVSTLTIQRTQQEDSAVYLCASSTTDGPAYGYTFGSGTRLTVV.

The count of this clone is one. The CDR3 DNA reads TGTGCCAGTAGTGTTCAGGGCAGAACTAATGAAAAACTGTTTTTT. It is translated as CASSVQGRTNEKLFF. The rearrangement uses TRBV19 and TRBJ1-4; TRBD1 might be the D (5 bases). Germline values: CDR1 LNHDA, CDR2 SQIVND (reference sequence). Trimming removed 5 bases at V and 1 base at J, with 11 bases between. This CDR3 has 15 amino acids.

V gene TRBV9 combines with J gene TRBJ1-2, with D possibly matching TRBD1 (5 bases). Trimming took off 2 bases at V and 2 bases at J, with 13 bases between the two ends. From germline, CDR1 is SGDLS and CDR2 YYNGEE. This CDR3 has 15 residues. CDR3 sequence: CASSVGQGGNYGYTF. The CDR3 nucleotides read TGTGCCAGCAGCGTGGGCCAGGGAGGGAACTATGGCTACACCTTC.

This sequence joins TRBV19 and TRBJ2-7; D is unresolved. Trimming removed 5 bases at V and 6 bases at J, with 17 bases between. This CDR3 comprises 14 residues. The germline V gene has CDR1 LNHDA and CDR2 SQIVND (reference sequence). The CDR3 protein is CASSPGRSRSEQYF. The CDR3, as DNA: TGTGCCAGTAGTCCCGGACGGAGTCGTTCCGAGCAGTACTTC.

This chain connects TRBV11-2 to TRBJ2-1; tentatively, D is TRBD1 (6 bases). This CDR3 contains 15 residues. Germline V gene data show CDR1 as SGHAT and CDR2 as FQNNGV. V was cut by 6 bases and J by 4 bases, with 16 bases left in between. CDR3 coding DNA: TGTGCCAGCAGACACCTTTTCCAGGGGTACAATGAGCAGTTCTTC. This translates into CASRHLFQGYNEQFF.

The V and J genes are TRBV4-1 and TRBJ2-2; TRBD2 might be the D (5 bases). The CDR3 totals 14 residues. The germline CDR1 and CDR2 sequences are MGHRA and YSYEKL. The V gene lost 2 bases and the J gene lost 7 bases, with 11 bases spanning the gap. CDR3 DNA: TGCGCCAGCAGCCAAACCCGAGGGCTCGGGGAGCTGTTTTTT. This gives the protein CASSQTRGLGELFF.

This rearrangement joins TRBV7-9 to TRBJ2-7; tentatively, D is TRBD1 or TRBD2 (5 bases each). The V end lost 5 bases, the J end lost 3 bases, and 11 bases lay between the germline ends. This CDR3 spans 13 amino acids. CDR1 and CDR2 (germline): SEHNR, FQNEAQ (reference sequence). This CDR3 is CASSPRDLYEQYF. As DNA, the CDR3 is TGTGCCAGCAGCCCACGGGACCTCTACGAGCAGTACTTC.

This clone was counted once. CDR3 in amino acids: CASSYWTGGRSTEAFF. In DNA form, the CDR3 reads TGTGCCAGCAGTTACTGGACAGGCGGACGAAGCACTGAAGCTTTCTTT. The genes are TRBV28 and TRBJ1-1, with 7 bases matching TRBD1. With V trimmed by 4 bases and J by 4 bases, 12 bases remained unmatched. Per the germline V gene, CDR1 is MDHEN and CDR2 is SYDVKM. The CDR3 runs to 16 residues.

The gene calls are TRBV6-5 and TRBJ2-3, with TRBD1 matching 9 bases. The CDR3 consists of 15 residues. Germline V lookup: CDR1 MNHEY, CDR2 SVGAGI. V shed 6 bases, J shed 6 bases, and the junction held 10 bases outside the gene matches. CDR3 DNA sequence: TGTGCCAGCAGGGCCGGGACAGGGCATGTGGATACGCAGTATTTT. Translating it yields CASRAGTGHVDTQYF.

The count of this clone is one. The V gene is TRBV11-2, the J gene TRBJ2-1, with 12 bases that match TRBD2. V lost 5 bases, J lost 9 bases, and 8 bases stayed unmatched. The germline gives CDR1 SGHAT, CDR2 FQNNGV. The CDR3 sequence is 15 residues long. CDR3 protein: CASSGSGLAGPEQFF. For the CDR3, the DNA is TGTGCCAGCAGCGGGTCGGGACTAGCGGGTCCTGAGCAGTTCTTC.

The chain uses TRBV19 and TRBJ2-7; D is unclear. The CDR3 length is 15 residues. The germline V gene encodes CDR1 LNHDA and CDR2 SQIVND (reference sequence). Trimming pared 4 bases from V and 2 bases from J, leaving 15 bases between. The CDR3 sequence: CASSNRQLGTYEQYF. The CDR3 nucleotides are TGTGCCAGTAGTAATCGACAATTGGGGACCTACGAGCAGTACTTC.

This chain connects TRBV7-8 to TRBJ2-4; D ambiguous. The CDR3 is 13 residues long. CDR1 SGHVS and CDR2 FQNEAQ come from the germline V gene. Trimming removed 3 bases from V and 5 bases from J, with 8 bases in between. Here the CDR3 reads CASSFRGENIQYF. CDR3 nucleotides: TGTGCCAGCAGCTTCCGCGGTGAAAACATTCAGTACTTC. The full variable domain, its missing parts supplied by reference TRBV7-8 and TRBJ2-4, is GAGVSQSPRYKVAKRGQDVALRCDPISGHVSLFWYQQALGQGPEFLTYFQNEAQLDKSGLPSDRFFAERPEGSVSTLKIQRTQQEDSAVYLCASSFRGENIQYFGAGTRLSVL.